This T cell receptor beta chain comes out of a study of blood T cells in healthy people across ages. The CDR3 length is 16 residues. The germline V gene has CDR1 SGHKS and CDR2 YYEKEE (reference sequence). Comments on this clonotype: One end of the junction varies from germline; a read error may be responsible.

Primed by a sample-barcoded 5' primer and a J-beta primer mix, a second PCR proceeded for about 7 to 11 cycles. One entry per CDR3 protein results from TCRdb running MiXCR on the 5' RACE reads. The table lists 1,800,000 or so distinct CDR3 sequences, about two fifths of them singletons. The clonotype comes from a human donor in good health. Sequencing was carried out using blood. The rearrangement joins TRBV5-5 to TRBJ2-1; D gene ambiguous. This CDR3 is CASSLVGKGSYNGQFF. In DNA, the CDR3 is TGTGCCAGCAGCTTGGTCGGTAAGGGTTCCTACAATGGGCAGTTCTTC.